This TCR beta chain derives from a study of T-cell reconstitution after alpha-beta-depleted transplantation in children. The CDR3 spans 18 residues. Per the germline V gene, CDR1 is DFQATT and CDR2 is SNEGSKA (reference sequence). V gave up 4 bases and J gave up 1 base, with 20 bases separating them. It was with unique molecular identifiers that the TCRbeta library was prepared. Using its own MiXCR run on the PCR reads, TCRdb lists one record per CDR3 protein. Of approximately 400,000 distinct CDR3 sequences in the sample, 11% are singletons; the top ten hold 4.5% to 7%. The sequence was obtained from a human donor who donated a stem cell graft to a child with acute myeloid leukemia. The sample in question was PBMCs from the stem cell graft donor, obtained from the stem cell graft. The chain links TRBV20-1 to TRBJ2-6; D possibly matches TRBD1 or TRBD2 (6 bases each). The CDR3 bases are TGCAGTGCTACTAGAGGGGGACTGAGTCCGTCTGGGGCCAACGTCCTGACTTTC. It yields the protein CSATRGGLSPSGANVLTF.